Shown below are 15 T cell receptor beta chains from a single sample sequenced in a study of T cell clonality in common variable immunodeficiency. Which antigens these TCRs recognize remains unknown. The study's findings and limits: In common variable immunodeficiency, TCR beta chains reportedly carried fewer deletions and N-nucleotide insertions.

Sequencing was performed with immunoSEQ multiplex PCR; in TCRdb, only in-frame clones are kept and a portion is missing. The data show 15,000 to 20,000 clones, with none appearing a single time. Sequencing input: peripheral blood mononuclear cells. Source of these receptors: a human donor with common variable immunodeficiency.

A remark on this clone: The read falls 3 residues short of the CDR3 end, and the missing part is taken from the germline J gene. V is TRBV7-6 and J is TRBJ2-5, with 10 bases identical to TRBD2. The germline V gene has CDR1 SGHVS and CDR2 FNYEAQ. The ends lost 1 base at V and 1 base at J; junction bases unmatched: 3. The CDR3 is made up of 16 amino acids. CDR3 sequence: CASSLGRTSGQETQYF. Incomplete CDR3 DNA: TGTGCCAGCAGCTTAGGCAGGACTAGCGGCCAAGAGACC.

This clone appeared many times. The CDR3 end falls 3 residues outside the read, so it is completed with the germline J gene. The V gene is TRBV18, the J gene TRBJ2-4; D possibly uses TRBD1 or TRBD2 (5 bases each). This CDR3 region has 13 residues. The germline V gene has CDR1 KGHSH and CDR2 LQKENI. V was cut by 1 base and J by 9 bases, with 10 bases left in between. CDR3 amino acids: CASSPQGSAIQYF. The part of the CDR3 DNA that was read is TGTGCCAGCTCACCACAGGGGAGCGCCATT. The full variable domain, its missing parts supplied by reference TRBV18 and TRBJ2-4, is NAGVMQNPRHLVRRRGQEARLRCSPMKGHSHVYWYRQLPEEGLKFMVYLQKENIIDESGMPKERFSAEFPKEGPSILRIQQVVRGDSAAYFCASSPQGSAIQYFGAGTRLSVL.

About this clone: A read error may account for a junction end that differs from germline. From the germline J gene comes the end of the CDR3, since the read stops 3 residues before it. The chain couples TRBV7-9 to TRBJ1-4, with D uncertain. CDR1 SEHNR and CDR2 FQNEAQ come from the germline V gene (reference sequence). The CDR3 runs to 11 residues. The CDR3 is CSSKRNEKLFF. The sequenced part of the CDR3 DNA is TGTTCCAGTAAAAGGAATGAAAAA.

This clone was counted between two and nine times. The read falls 3 residues short of the CDR3 end, and the missing part is taken from the germline J gene. The V gene is TRBV5-1, the J gene TRBJ2-1, with 10 bases matching TRBD2. The junction had 7 bases not matched to a gene; V was cut back by 1 base and J by 6 bases. This CDR3 spans 16 amino acids. The germline gives CDR1 SGHRS, CDR2 YFSETQ. The sequenced CDR3 bases are TGCGCCAGCAGCTTGCTTCTAGCGGGAGTTAGCAATGAG. Its protein product is CASSLLLAGVSNE. The full CDR3 reads CASSLLLAGVSNEQFF.

This clone was picked up many times. Coverage ceases 3 residues before the CDR3 finishes, and the germline J gene fills in the end. This chain uses TRBV7-8 with TRBJ2-1; 10 bases fit TRBD2. CDR1 and CDR2 from the germline V gene are SGHVS and FQNEAQ. J gave up 3 bases and V 2 bases, and 1 base lay outside the gene matches. The CDR3 consists of 15 residues. CDR3 in amino acids: CASSLSGGVYNEQFF. The CDR3 DNA, read in part, is TGTGCCAGCAGCTTAAGCGGGGGGGTCTACAATGAG.

As regards this clone: The CDR3 goes on 3 residues after the read ends, and that part is filled in from the germline J gene. The chain joins TRBV7-2 to TRBJ1-1, with TRBD1 matching over 8 bases. The germline CDR1 and CDR2 sequences are SGHTA and FQGNSA. Germline trimming cut 4 bases from V and 5 bases from J; bases unmatched to any gene: 6. This CDR3 is 14 amino acids long. CDR3 DNA (partial): TGTGCCAGCAGCTCGTGGACAGGGCGGACTGAA. This codes for CASSSWTGRTE. The entire CDR3 protein is CASSSWTGRTEAFF.

This clone was counted ten times or more. The CDR3 end is not reached by the read, which stops 3 residues before it; the germline J gene fills it in. The rearrangement links TRBV5-1 to TRBJ2-2; 8 bases agree with TRBD2. This CDR3 spans 15 amino acids. Germline V lookup: CDR1 SGHRS, CDR2 YFSETQ. V dropped 3 bases and J dropped 4; count of bases not matched to a gene: 5. The part of the CDR3 DNA that was read is TGCGCCAGCAGCTCGGGACTAGTTTCCACCGGGGAG. This gives the protein CASSSGLVSTGE. The whole CDR3 protein is CASSSGLVSTGELFF. Full variable domain (outside the CDR3, taken from reference TRBV5-1 and TRBJ2-2): KAGVTQTPRYLIKTRGQQVTLSCSPISGHRSVSWYQQTPGQGLQFLFEYFSETQRNKGNFPGRFSGRQFSNSRSEMNVSTLELGDSALYLCASSSGLVSTGELFFGEGSRLTVL.

With respect to this clone: The read terminates 3 residues ahead of where the CDR3 ends, so the germline J gene completes it. The V gene is TRBV2, the J gene TRBJ2-5; TRBD1 might be the D (5 bases). This CDR3 region has 14 residues. Germline CDR1 reads SNHLY; CDR2 reads FYNNEI. The V and J ends lost 7 bases and 1 base respectively, with 13 bases between them. The CDR3 DNA, read in part, is TGTGCCAGCAACCGGGTTACAGGCCAAGAGACC. It encodes CASNRVTGQET. Given in full, the CDR3 is CASNRVTGQETQYF.

This clone is categorized as medium-sized. The CDR3 goes on 3 residues after the read ends, and that part is filled in from the germline J gene. V gene TRBV18 combines with J gene TRBJ2-2, with D perhaps TRBD2 (6 bases). V was pared by 3 bases and J by 7 bases, with 18 bases between. CDR1 and CDR2 from the germline V gene are KGHSH and LQKENI. The CDR3 covers 16 residues. Partial CDR3 DNA: TGTGCCAGCTCACCTCGGTCCAGACTAGAAGGCGGGGAG. It encodes CASSPRSRLEGGE. The full CDR3 protein reads CASSPRSRLEGGELFF.

This clone has only a few counts. The sequenced CDR3 bases are TGTGCCATCGTCAGAGCAGATACG. Its protein product is CAIVRADT. The full CDR3 sequence reads CAIVRADTQYF. V usage is TRBV7-9 and J usage is TRBJ2-3; D gene ambiguous. The read gets to within 3 residues of the CDR3 end, and the germline J gene fills in the rest. Trimming left V 10 bases short and J 4 bases short, with 9 bases between. This CDR3 spans 11 amino acids. CDR1 and CDR2 (germline): SEHNR, FQNEAQ (reference sequence).

In the case of this clone: The read stops 3 residues short of the end of the CDR3; the missing end is completed from the germline J gene. The J gene is TRBJ2-3, the V gene TRBV7-2; D possibly corresponds to TRBD1 (5 bases). V was shortened by 6 bases and J by 5 bases, with 9 bases between the two germline ends. Germline assignment: CDR1 SGHTA and CDR2 FQGNSA. CDR3 length: 12 residues. CDR3 amino acids: CASSSGIDTQYF. The sequenced CDR3 bases are TGTGCCAGCAGTTCAGGGATAGATACG.

This clone was counted between two and nine times. The CDR3 is cut off 3 residues early in the read; its end comes from the germline J gene. J is TRBJ2-1 and V is TRBV7-2; perhaps TRBD2 as D (6 bases). The CDR3 is made up of 15 amino acids. V dropped 5 bases and J dropped 9 bases, with 20 bases sitting between them. Germline loops: CDR1 SGHTA, CDR2 FQGNSA. The CDR3 DNA, read in part, is TGTGCCAGCAGCCAACAAGTGCAGGGAGGAGGTGAG. It codes for CASSQQVQGGGE. The CDR3, in full, reads CASSQQVQGGGEQFF. The whole variable domain, remainder taken from reference TRBV7-2 and TRBJ2-1, is GAGVSQSPSNKVTEKGKDVELRCDPISGHTALYWYRQSLGQGLEFLIYFQGNSAPDKSGLPSDRFSAERTGGSVSTLTIQRTQQEDSAVYLCASSQQVQGGGEQFFGPGTRLTVL.

This clone was seen more than once but under ten times. The read ends 3 residues early relative to the CDR3; the germline J gene fills the gap. This chain connects TRBV19 to TRBJ1-2; 9 nucleotides match TRBD1. J lost 3 bases, V lost 6 bases, and 14 bases had no gene match. From germline, CDR1 is LNHDA and CDR2 SQIVND (reference sequence). This CDR3 is 17 amino acids long. This CDR3 is CASRNLDRGILHYGYTF. Incomplete CDR3 DNA: TGTGCCAGTAGAAATCTGGACAGGGGCATCCTTCACTATGGC.

This clone was counted a few times. The read stops 3 residues short of the end of the CDR3; the missing end is completed from the germline J gene. The genes are TRBV18 and TRBJ2-5, with a possible D match to TRBD2 (5 bases). The CDR3 is 14 amino acids. Trimming removed 0 bases from V and 5 bases from J, with 10 bases in between. CDR1 and CDR2 from the germline V gene are KGHSH and LQKENI. The covered CDR3 bases are TGTGCCAGCTCACCACCTGGCGGGCCGGAGACC. Its translation is CASSPPGGPET. The full CDR3 reads CASSPPGGPETQYF.

In regard to this clone: Read coverage stops 3 residues before the CDR3 terminus; the germline J gene supplies the remainder. The chain links TRBV29-1 to TRBJ2-1; D is possibly TRBD2 (5 bases). CDR3 length equals 16 residues. The V and J ends lost 0 bases and 3 bases respectively, with 15 bases between them. Germline-derived CDR1 and CDR2 are SQVTM and ANQGSEA. CDR3 DNA, as far as it was read: TGCAGCGTTGAAGATCTTATAAGCGGAAGCTACAATGAG. Encoded protein: CSVEDLISGSYNE. The entire CDR3 protein reads CSVEDLISGSYNEQFF.